The text below deals with one T cell receptor beta chain. The antigen remains undetermined. The data are from a study of Ad26.COV2.S vaccination and SARS-CoV-2 variants. Points from the study as a whole: It was reported that spike-specific CD8+ and CD4+ T cell responses were substantially broad after vaccination.

The treatment was: around 19 received Ad26.COV2.S at low or high dose, single or two shots; 5 received placebo; per-sample allocation not given. On day 63 after the first injection, vaccine and placebo recipients gave samples. In Boston, the donor was an adult between 18-55 years of age. Profiling relied on immunoSEQ multiplex PCR, and the TCRdb table lists in-frame clones only, not all of them. The table includes over 400,000 clones, about 90% detected once. This sample comprised peripheral blood, obtained in a trial of Ad26.COV2.S vaccine versus placebo. This receptor was taken from a person between 18 and 65 years old who received the Ad26.COV2.S COVID-19 vaccine or a placebo.

The CDR3 DNA sequence: TGTGCCAGCAGCGTAGTGGGGTCCGGGGAGCTGTTTTTT. Its protein is CASSVVGSGELFF. V is TRBV9 and J is TRBJ2-2; unclear D gene. CDR3 length: 13 residues. V lost 0 bases and J lost 6, with 6 bases in between. Germline CDR1 is SGDLS and CDR2 is YYNGEE.